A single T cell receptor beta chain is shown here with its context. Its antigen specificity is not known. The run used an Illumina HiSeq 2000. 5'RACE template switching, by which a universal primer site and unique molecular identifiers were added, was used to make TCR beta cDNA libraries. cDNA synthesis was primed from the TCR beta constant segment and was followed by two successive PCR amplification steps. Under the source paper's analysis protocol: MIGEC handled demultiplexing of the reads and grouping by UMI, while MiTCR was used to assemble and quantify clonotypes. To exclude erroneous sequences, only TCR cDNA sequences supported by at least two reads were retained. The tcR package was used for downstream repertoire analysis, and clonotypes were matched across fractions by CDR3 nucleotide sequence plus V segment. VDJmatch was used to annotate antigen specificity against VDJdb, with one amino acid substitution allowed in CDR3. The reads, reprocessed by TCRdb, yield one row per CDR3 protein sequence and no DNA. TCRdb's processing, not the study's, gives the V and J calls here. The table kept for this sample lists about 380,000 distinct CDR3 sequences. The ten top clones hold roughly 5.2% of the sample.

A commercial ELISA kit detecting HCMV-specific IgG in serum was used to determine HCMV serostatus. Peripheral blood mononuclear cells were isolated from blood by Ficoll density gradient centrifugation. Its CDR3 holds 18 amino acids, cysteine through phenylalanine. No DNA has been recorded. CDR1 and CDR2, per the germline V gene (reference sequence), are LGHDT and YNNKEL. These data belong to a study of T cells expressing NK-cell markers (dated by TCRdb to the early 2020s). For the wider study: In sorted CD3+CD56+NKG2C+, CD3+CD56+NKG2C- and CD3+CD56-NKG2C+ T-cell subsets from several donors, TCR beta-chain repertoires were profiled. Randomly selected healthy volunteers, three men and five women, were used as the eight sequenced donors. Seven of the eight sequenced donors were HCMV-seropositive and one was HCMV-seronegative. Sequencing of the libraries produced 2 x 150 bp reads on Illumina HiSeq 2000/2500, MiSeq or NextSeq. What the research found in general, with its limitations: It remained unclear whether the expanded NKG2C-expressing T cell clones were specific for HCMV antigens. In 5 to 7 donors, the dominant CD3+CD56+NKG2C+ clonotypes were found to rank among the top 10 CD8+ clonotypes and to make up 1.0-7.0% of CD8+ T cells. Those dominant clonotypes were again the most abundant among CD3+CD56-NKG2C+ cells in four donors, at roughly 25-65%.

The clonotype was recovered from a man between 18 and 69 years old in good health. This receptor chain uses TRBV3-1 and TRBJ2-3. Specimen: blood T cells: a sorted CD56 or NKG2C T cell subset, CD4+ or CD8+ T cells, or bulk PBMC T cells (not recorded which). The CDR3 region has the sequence CASSQVASSTYIADTQYF.